The 13 T cell receptor beta chains below were found in one sample sequenced in a study of monozygotic twins with cystic fibrosis. TCRdb keeps only in-frame clones here, not all; method: immunoSEQ multiplex PCR. The sample contains around 10,000 clones, over 99% of which appear only once. The material sequenced was blood. The receptor source for this set is a man aged 18 to 29 with cystic fibrosis.

The chain carries TRBV19 and TRBJ2-7; 9 bases align to TRBD1. The junction had 12 bases not matched to a gene; V was cut back by 3 bases and J by 3 bases. This CDR3 contains 17 residues. Germline V CDR1 and CDR2: LNHDA, SQIVND (reference sequence). DNA for the CDR3: TGTGCCAGTAGTATCTCGACGGGGACAGGGACCTTCTACGAGCAGTACTTC. Its translation is CASSISTGTGTFYEQYF. The variable domain in full, with the rest retrieved from reference TRBV19 and TRBJ2-7, is DGGITQSPKYLFRKEGQNVTLSCEQNLNHDAMYWYRQDPGQGLRLIYYSQIVNDFQKGDIAEGYSVSREKKESFPLTVTSAQKNPTAFYLCASSISTGTGTFYEQYFGPGTRLTVT.

This clone was detected only once. The chain is built from TRBV10-1 and TRBJ1-6; 7 bases are a match to TRBD1. V shed 3 bases and J 7 bases; nucleotides not matched to a gene: 3. CDR1 WNHNN and CDR2 SYGVQD come from the germline V gene (reference sequence). The CDR3 extends over 14 amino acids. The CDR3, as DNA: TGCGCCAGCAGTGAATCAGGGGGGAATTCACCCCTCCACTTT. This gives the protein CASSESGGNSPLHF.

This chain connects TRBV7-2 to TRBJ1-5, with D maybe TRBD1 (5 bases). The germline V gene has CDR1 SGHTA and CDR2 FQGNSA. The CDR3 is made up of 15 amino acids. The V gene lost 1 base and the J gene lost 5 bases, with 12 bases spanning the gap. This chain's CDR3 is CASSLGPGPDQPQHF. The CDR3 coding sequence is TGTGCCAGCAGCTTAGGACCGGGGCCCGATCAGCCCCAGCATTTT.

The chain joins TRBV11-3 to TRBJ1-2; D not resolved. The germline V and J ends were trimmed by 1 base and 7 bases, with 13 bases remaining between them. The CDR3 has 14 residues. Germline CDR1 reads SGHNT; CDR2 reads YENEEA. CDR3 sequence reads: CASSLVGRRGGYTF. The CDR3, as DNA: TGTGCCAGCAGCTTAGTCGGCCGACGGGGTGGCTACACCTTC.

This sequence joins TRBV9 and TRBJ2-5; 11 positions match TRBD2. CDR1 is SGDLS and CDR2 is YYNGEE in the germline V gene. The CDR3 is 15 residues long. After removal of 5 bases from V and 5 bases from J, the junction contained 8 bases not matched to a gene. The CDR3 sequence: CASSPGLAGGETQYF. The CDR3 DNA sequence: TGTGCCAGCAGTCCGGGGCTAGCGGGAGGCGAGACCCAGTACTTC.

The rearrangement uses TRBV5-6 and TRBJ2-3; D remains ambiguous. The CDR3 has 15 residues. Deletions cut 2 bases from V and 0 bases from J, with 10 bases between. Germline V gene lookup returns CDR1 SGHDT and CDR2 YYEEEE. This chain's CDR3 is CASSFYGPSTDTQYF. DNA of the CDR3: TGTGCCAGCAGCTTTTATGGTCCTAGCACAGATACGCAGTATTTT.

This clone was counted once. This chain links TRBV18 with TRBJ1-2, with D unclear. Per the germline V gene, CDR1 is KGHSH and CDR2 is LQKENI. The V end was cut by 3 bases, the J end by 3 bases, with 14 bases between. The CDR3 contains 15 residues. CDR3 DNA sequence: TGTGCCAGCTCACCCCTAGGTAGGGTCGACTATGGCTACACCTTC. This gives the protein CASSPLGRVDYGYTF.

The rearrangement links TRBV2 to TRBJ2-5; either TRBD1 or TRBD2 may supply D (5 bases each). CDR3 length: 15 amino acids. Germline CDR1 and CDR2: SNHLY and FYNNEI. The V end lost 0 bases, the J end lost 5 bases, and 13 bases lay between the germline ends. CDR3 in amino acids: CASSEAGARGETQYF. The CDR3 DNA sequence: TGTGCCAGCAGTGAAGCCGGGGCCCGTGGGGAGACCCAGTACTTC.

The chain carries TRBV19 and TRBJ2-7; D uncertain. The V gene lost 1 base and the J gene lost 3 bases, with 13 bases spanning the gap. The CDR3 has 15 residues. The germline V gene has CDR1 LNHDA and CDR2 SQIVND (reference sequence). DNA for the CDR3: TGTGCCAGTAGTATAGCTGGTTTCGGCAGCTACGAGCAGTACTTC. Its translation: CASSIAGFGSYEQYF.

J is TRBJ1-2 and V is TRBV4-2; D is unresolved. This CDR3 has 13 residues. V shed 0 bases and J shed 4 bases, with 6 bases lying between them. Germline V gene data show CDR1 as LGHNA and CDR2 as YNFKEQ. The CDR3 region has the DNA TGTGCCAGCAGCCAAGATCCCCTCTATGGCTACACCTTC. This translates into CASSQDPLYGYTF.

The genes are TRBV30 and TRBJ1-2, with 9 positions matching TRBD1. The CDR3 length is 13 residues. The ends lost 3 bases at V and 8 bases at J; junction bases unmatched: 7. The V gene's germline CDR1 is GTSNPN and CDR2 SVGIG (reference sequence). The CDR3 coding sequence is TGTGCCTGGAGCATCCAGGGGACAGGGGGCTACACCTTC. Amino acid sequence: CAWSIQGTGGYTF.

The chain employs TRBV5-1 and TRBJ1-1; D might be TRBD1 (6 bases). CDR3 length: 16 residues. Trimming removed 0 bases from V and 0 bases from J, with 12 bases in between. Germline V CDR1 and CDR2: SGHRS, YFSETQ. The DNA of the CDR3 is TGCGCCAGCAGCTTGGGTCAGGGGATCGTGAACACTGAAGCTTTCTTT. Its translation: CASSLGQGIVNTEAFF. Based on the CDR3 plus reference TRBV5-1 and TRBJ1-1, the full variable domain is KAGVTQTPRYLIKTRGQQVTLSCSPISGHRSVSWYQQTPGQGLQFLFEYFSETQRNKGNFPGRFSGRQFSNSRSEMNVSTLELGDSALYLCASSLGQGIVNTEAFFGQGTRLTVV.

The rearrangement links TRBV6-6 to TRBJ2-7, with 8 bases lining up with TRBD2. V shed 9 bases, J shed 2 bases, and the junction held 6 bases outside the gene matches. Germline V gives CDR1 MNHNY, CDR2 SVGAGI (reference sequence). This CDR3 has 13 residues. The CDR3 DNA sequence: TGTGCCAGGTTGCGCGGGGGGACCTACGAGCAGTACTTC. It encodes CARLRGGTYEQYF.